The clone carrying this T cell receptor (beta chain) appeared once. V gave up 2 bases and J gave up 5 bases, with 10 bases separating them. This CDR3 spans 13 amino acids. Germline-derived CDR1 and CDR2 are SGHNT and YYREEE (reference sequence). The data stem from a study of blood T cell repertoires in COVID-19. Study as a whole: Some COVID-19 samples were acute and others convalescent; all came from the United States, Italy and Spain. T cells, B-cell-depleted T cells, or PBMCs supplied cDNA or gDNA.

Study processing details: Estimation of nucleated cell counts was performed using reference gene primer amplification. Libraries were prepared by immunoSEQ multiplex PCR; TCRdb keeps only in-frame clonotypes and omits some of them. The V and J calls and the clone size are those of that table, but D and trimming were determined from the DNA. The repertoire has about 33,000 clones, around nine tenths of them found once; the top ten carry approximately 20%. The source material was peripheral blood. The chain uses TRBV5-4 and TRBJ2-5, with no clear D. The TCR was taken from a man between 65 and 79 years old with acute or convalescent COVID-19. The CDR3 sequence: CASSLPEAETQYF. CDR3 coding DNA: TGTGCCAGCAGCTTACCAGAGGCGGAGACCCAGTACTTC.